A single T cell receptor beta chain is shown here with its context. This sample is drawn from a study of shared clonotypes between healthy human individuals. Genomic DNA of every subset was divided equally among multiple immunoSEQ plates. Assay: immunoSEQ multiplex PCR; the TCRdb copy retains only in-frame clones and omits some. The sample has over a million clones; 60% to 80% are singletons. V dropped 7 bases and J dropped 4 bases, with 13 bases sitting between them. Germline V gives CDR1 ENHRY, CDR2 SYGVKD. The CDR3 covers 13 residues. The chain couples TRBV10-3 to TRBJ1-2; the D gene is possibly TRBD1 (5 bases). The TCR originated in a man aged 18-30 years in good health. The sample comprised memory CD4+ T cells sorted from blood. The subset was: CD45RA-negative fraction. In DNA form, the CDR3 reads TGTGCCATCACACAGGAGGTCGCCTATGGCTACACCTTC. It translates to CAITQEVAYGYTF.